The entry below gives a single T cell receptor (beta chain) sequence along with its context. The sample originates from a study of blood T cell repertoires in COVID-19. For the study at large: The samples span acute and convalescent COVID-19 from the United States, Italy and Spain. T cells, B-cell-depleted T cells, or PBMCs supplied cDNA or gDNA.

Self-reported history from a screening survey and questionnaire set each donor's cohort. Generated by immunoSEQ multiplex PCR, the TCRdb table keeps only in-frame clones and is missing some. The sample carries roughly 250,000 clones, under 90% recorded once. This CDR3 has 14 amino acids. CDR1 MNHEY and CDR2 SVGAGI come from the germline V gene. J gave up 5 bases and V 4 bases, and 5 bases lay outside the gene matches. Source material: PBMCs or T cells enriched from blood (not recorded which). The rearrangement links TRBV6-5 to TRBJ1-2, with TRBD1 identical over 9 bases. This receptor was identified in a woman in her 40s who had been exposed to COVID-19. CDR3 DNA sequence: TGTGCCAGCAGTTCCGGACAGGGGAGGTATGGCTACACCTTC. The encoded protein is CASSSGQGRYGYTF.